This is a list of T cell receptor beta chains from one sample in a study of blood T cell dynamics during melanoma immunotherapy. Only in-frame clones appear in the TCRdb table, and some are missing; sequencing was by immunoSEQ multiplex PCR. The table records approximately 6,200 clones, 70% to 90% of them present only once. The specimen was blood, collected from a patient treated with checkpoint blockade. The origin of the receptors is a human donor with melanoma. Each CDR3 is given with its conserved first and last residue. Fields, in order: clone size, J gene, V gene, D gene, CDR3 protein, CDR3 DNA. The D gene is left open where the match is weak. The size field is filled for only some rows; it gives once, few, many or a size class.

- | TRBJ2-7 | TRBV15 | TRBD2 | CATSTGGSGYEQYF | TGTGCCACCAGCACTGGCGGGAGCGGCTACGAGCAGTACTTC
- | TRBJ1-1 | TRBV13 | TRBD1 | CASSDRTGVSTEAFF | TGTGCCAGCAGCGACCGCACAGGGGTAAGCACTGAAGCTTTCTTT
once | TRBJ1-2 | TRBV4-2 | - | CASSQTNRGRKHGYTF | TGTGCCAGCAGCCAGACCAACCGGGGGCGAAAGCACGGCTACACCTTC
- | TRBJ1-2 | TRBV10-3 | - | CAMASGNVDYGYTF | TGTGCCATGGCGTCCGGGAATGTAGACTATGGCTACACCTTC
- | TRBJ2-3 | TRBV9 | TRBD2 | CASSVWRGGIDTQYF | TGTGCCAGCAGCGTCTGGCGGGGGGGCATAGATACGCAGTATTTT
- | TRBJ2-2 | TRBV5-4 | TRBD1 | CASSSGQGNTGELFF | TGTGCCAGCAGCTCCGGACAGGGGAACACCGGGGAGCTGTTTTTT
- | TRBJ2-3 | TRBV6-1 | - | CASSDRYTDTQYF | TGTGCCAGCAGTGACAGATACACAGATACGCAGTATTTT
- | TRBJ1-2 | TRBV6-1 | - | CASREGGHRKTLNYGYTF | TGTGCCAGCAGAGAAGGGGGGCACAGGAAGACACTAAACTATGGCTACACCTTC
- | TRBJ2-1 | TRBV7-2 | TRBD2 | CASSLVSRLAGNNEQFF | TGTGCCAGCAGCTTAGTGTCCCGACTAGCGGGGAACAATGAGCAGTTCTTC
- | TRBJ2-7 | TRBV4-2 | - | CASSQDIRGVNEQYF | TGTGCCAGCAGCCAAGACATCCGTGGAGTAAACGAGCAGTACTTC
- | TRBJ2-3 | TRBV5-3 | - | CARKVCADTQYF | TGTGCCAGAAAAGTCTGCGCAGATACGCAGTATTTT
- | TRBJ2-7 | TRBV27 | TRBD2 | CASARGGAMAYEQYF | TGTGCCAGCGCTCGCGGGGGGGCGATGGCCTACGAGCAGTACTTC
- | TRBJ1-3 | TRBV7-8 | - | CASSFQGRANSGNTIYF | TGTGCCAGCAGCTTTCAAGGCAGGGCCAACTCTGGAAACACCATATATTTT
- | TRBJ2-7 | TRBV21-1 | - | CASSKVVWSYEQYF | TGTGCCAGCAGCAAAGTGGTATGGTCCTACGAGCAGTACTTC
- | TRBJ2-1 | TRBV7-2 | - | CASSLALNNEQFF | TGTGCCAGCAGCTTAGCCCTAAACAATGAGCAGTTCTTC
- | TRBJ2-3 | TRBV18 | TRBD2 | CASSPSGRDDTQYF | TGTGCCAGCTCACCAAGCGGGAGGGATGATACGCAGTATTTT
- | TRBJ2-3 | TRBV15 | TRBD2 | CATSRPLAGGQYF | TGTGCCACCAGCAGACCGCTAGCGGGGGGGCAGTATTTT
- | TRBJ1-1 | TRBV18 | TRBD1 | CASSRQGSTEAFF | TGTGCCAGCTCTCGACAGGGGTCGACTGAAGCTTTCTTT
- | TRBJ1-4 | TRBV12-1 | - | CASRALLQGTEKLFF | TGTGCCAGCCGAGCTCTTTTACAGGGGACTGAAAAACTGTTTTTT
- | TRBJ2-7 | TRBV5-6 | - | CASSSRDEQYF | TGTGCCAGCAGCTCCAGGGACGAGCAGTACTTC
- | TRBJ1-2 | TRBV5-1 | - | CASSLSDRYGYTF | TGCGCCAGCAGCTTGTCGGACAGATATGGCTACACCTTC
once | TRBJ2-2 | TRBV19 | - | CASSVSSNTGELFF | TGTGCCAGTAGTGTGTCTTCAAACACCGGGGAGCTGTTTTTT
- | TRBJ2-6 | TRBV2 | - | CASSELGSGANVLTF | TGTGCCAGCAGTGAATTGGGTTCTGGGGCCAACGTCCTGACTTTC
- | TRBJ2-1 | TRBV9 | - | CASSVVADSSYNEQFF | TGTGCCAGCAGCGTAGTAGCGGATAGCTCCTACAATGAGCAGTTCTTC
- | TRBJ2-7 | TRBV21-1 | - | CASSKVNRGEQYF | TGTGCCAGCAGCAAAGTGAACAGGGGCGAGCAGTACTTC
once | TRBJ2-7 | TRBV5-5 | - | CASNLMTPSYEQYF | TGTGCCAGCAACTTGATGACTCCGAGCTACGAGCAGTACTTC
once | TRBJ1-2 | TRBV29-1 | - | CSVGVLKASIPSYGYTF | TGCAGCGTTGGCGTCCTCAAGGCTTCTATCCCCTCCTATGGCTACACCTTC
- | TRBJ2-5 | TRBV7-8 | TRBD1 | CASSARTGWGETQYF | TGTGCCAGCAGCGCAAGGACAGGGTGGGGGGAGACCCAGTACTTC
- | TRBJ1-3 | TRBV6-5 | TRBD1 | CASSTQGGGNTIYF | TGTGCCAGCAGCACACAGGGGGGTGGAAACACCATATATTTT
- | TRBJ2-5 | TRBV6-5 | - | CASSPRYYGQETQYF | TGTGCCAGCAGCCCTAGGTACTATGGTCAAGAGACCCAGTACTTC
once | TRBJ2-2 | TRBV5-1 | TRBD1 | CASSFRTGENTGELFF | TGCGCCAGCAGCTTCAGGACAGGAGAGAACACCGGGGAGCTGTTTTTT
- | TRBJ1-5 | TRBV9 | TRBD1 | CASSVGGGADQPQHF | TGTGCCAGCAGCGTAGGAGGGGGCGCGGACCAGCCCCAGCATTTT
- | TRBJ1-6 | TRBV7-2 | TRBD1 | CASSLRGPSSDSPLHF | TGTGCCAGCAGCTTGAGGGGGCCATCATCTGATTCACCCCTCCACTTT
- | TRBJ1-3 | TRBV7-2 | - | CASSLARRNTIYF | TGTGCCAGCAGCTTAGCCAGAAGAAACACCATATATTTT
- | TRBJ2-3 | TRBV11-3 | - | CASSLGGGGMADTQYF | TGTGCCAGCAGCTTAGGTGGAGGGGGGATGGCAGATACGCAGTATTTT
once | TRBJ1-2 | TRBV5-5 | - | CASSLATEPNYGYTF | TGTGCCAGCAGCTTGGCGACCGAACCTAACTATGGCTACACCTTC
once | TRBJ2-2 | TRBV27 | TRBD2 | CASSPQGLAGTNTGELFF | TGTGCCAGCAGTCCCCAAGGACTAGCGGGAACCAACACCGGGGAGCTGTTTTTT
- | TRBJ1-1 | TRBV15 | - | CATSRDFTEEAFF | TGTGCCACCAGCAGAGATTTTACAGAAGAAGCTTTCTTT
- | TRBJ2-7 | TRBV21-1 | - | CASSKEQDLEPAGTSGSYEQYF | TGTGCCAGCAGCAAAGAGCAGGATTTAGAACCAGCCGGGACTAGCGGATCCTACGAGCAGTACTTC
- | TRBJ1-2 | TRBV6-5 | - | CASSYSRNYGYTF | TGTGCCAGCAGTTACTCCCGAAACTATGGCTACACCTTC
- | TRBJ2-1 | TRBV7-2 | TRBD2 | CASSSRSGRDYNEQFF | TGTGCCAGCAGCTCTCGGAGCGGGAGGGATTACAATGAGCAGTTCTTC
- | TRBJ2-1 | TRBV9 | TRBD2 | CASSVGTRNAYNEQFF | TGTGCCAGCAGCGTAGGGACTAGGAACGCCTACAATGAGCAGTTCTTC
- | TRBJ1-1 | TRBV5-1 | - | CASSLGGQSTQRAFF | TGCGCCAGCAGCTTGGGGGGACAATCTACACAGCGGGCTTTCTTT
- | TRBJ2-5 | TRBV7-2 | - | CASSLVGAIQETQYF | TGTGCCAGCAGCTTAGTGGGGGCTATCCAAGAGACCCAGTACTTC
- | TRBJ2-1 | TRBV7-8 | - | CASQERNLEGEQFF | TGTGCCAGCCAGGAGAGGAACCTAGAGGGTGAGCAGTTCTTC
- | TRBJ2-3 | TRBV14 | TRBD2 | CASSQFGRTEADTQYF | TGTGCCAGCAGCCAATTCGGGAGGACCGAGGCAGATACGCAGTATTTT